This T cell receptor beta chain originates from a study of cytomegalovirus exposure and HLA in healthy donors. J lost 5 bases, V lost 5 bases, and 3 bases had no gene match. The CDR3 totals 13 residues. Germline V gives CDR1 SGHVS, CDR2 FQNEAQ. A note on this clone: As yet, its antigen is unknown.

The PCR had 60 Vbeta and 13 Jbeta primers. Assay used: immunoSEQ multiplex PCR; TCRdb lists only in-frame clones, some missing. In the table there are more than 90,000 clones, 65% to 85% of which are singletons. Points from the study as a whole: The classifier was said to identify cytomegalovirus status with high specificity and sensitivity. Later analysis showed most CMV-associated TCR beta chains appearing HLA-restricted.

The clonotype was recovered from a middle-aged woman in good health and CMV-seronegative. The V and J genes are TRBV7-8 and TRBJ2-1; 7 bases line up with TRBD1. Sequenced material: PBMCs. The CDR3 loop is CASSTDRHNEQFF. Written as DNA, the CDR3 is TGTGCCAGCAGCACGGACAGGCACAATGAGCAGTTCTTC. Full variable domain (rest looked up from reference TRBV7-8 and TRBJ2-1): GAGVSQSPRYKVAKRGQDVALRCDPISGHVSLFWYQQALGQGPEFLTYFQNEAQLDKSGLPSDRFFAERPEGSVSTLKIQRTQQEDSAVYLCASSTDRHNEQFFGPGTRLTVL.